These 26 T cell receptor beta chains came from one sample sequenced in a study of blood T cell repertoires in COVID-19. Using immunoSEQ multiplex PCR, the repertoire was profiled, and TCRdb retains in-frame clones only, with some absent. The sample lists about 54,000 clones; more than 75% were seen once. Input material: peripheral blood. The receptors come from a man between 50 and 59 years old with active COVID-19.

The J gene is TRBJ2-7, the V gene TRBV11-3, with 7 positions matching TRBD1. The V gene end was trimmed by 4 bases and the J gene end by 3 bases; junction bases not matched to a gene: 12. In germline, CDR1 is SGHNT, CDR2 YENEEA. The CDR3 has 16 amino acids. DNA for the CDR3: TGTGCCAGCAGCTCTCCCCCGACAGGGCAAAGCTACGAGCAGTACTTC. Protein sequence: CASSSPPTGQSYEQYF.

V gene TRBV20-1 combines with J gene TRBJ2-3, with a tentative D call TRBD2 (7 bases). Germline V lookup: CDR1 DFQATT, CDR2 SNEGSKA (reference sequence). V shed 3 bases and J shed 4 bases, with 20 bases lying between them. The CDR3 length is 16 residues. CDR3 region: CSASKGGAGSADTQYF. The DNA for the CDR3 is TGCAGTGCTAGTAAGGGGGGGGCCGGTAGCGCAGATACGCAGTATTTT.

J is TRBJ2-1 and V is TRBV3-1 (or the pseudogene TRBV3-2), with D possibly matching TRBD1 (5 bases). This CDR3 region has 14 residues. V was clipped by 1 base and J by 8 bases, with 12 bases between them. Germline V gives CDR1 LGHDT, CDR2 YNNKEL (reference sequence). CDR3 sequence: CASSQGTTWDEQFF. CDR3 nucleotide sequence: TGTGCCAGCAGCCAAGGGACAACCTGGGATGAGCAGTTCTTC.

The chain is built from TRBV6-1 and TRBJ1-1; maybe TRBD1 (5 bases). This CDR3 has 15 residues. Per the germline V gene, CDR1 is MNHNS and CDR2 is SASEGT. The V and J ends lost 3 bases and 1 base respectively, with 12 bases between them. This chain's CDR3 is CASSEHGGGNTEAFF. CDR3 DNA sequence: TGTGCCAGCAGTGAGCACGGGGGGGGGAACACTGAAGCTTTCTTT.

The rearrangement links TRBV30 to TRBJ2-7, with D possibly being TRBD1 (8 bases). CDR1 GTSNPN and CDR2 SVGIG come from the germline V gene (reference sequence). The CDR3 has 16 residues. V lost 3 bases, J lost 2 bases, and 20 bases lay in between. CDR3 sequence (DNA): TGTGCCTGGAGCCCCGGGGGGCAGGGGGCCGCCTACGAGCAGTACTTC. Protein product: CAWSPGGQGAAYEQYF.

This chain joins TRBV19 and TRBJ1-1, with 7 nucleotides matching TRBD1. The CDR3 is 14 residues long. V was pared by 9 bases and J by 4 bases, with 11 bases of the junction left unmatched. The germline CDR1 and CDR2 sequences are LNHDA and SQIVND (reference sequence). In DNA form, the CDR3 reads TGTGCCAGCCAGGGGGTCCTTTGGGGCACTGAAGCTTTCTTT. It encodes CASQGVLWGTEAFF.

This clone was found once. The genes are TRBV7-3 and TRBJ2-1, with 16 bases that match TRBD2. J gave up 9 bases and V 4 bases, and 3 bases lay outside the gene matches. Germline V gives CDR1 SGHTA, CDR2 FQGTGA. The CDR3 consists of 15 residues. The CDR3 here is CASSYGTSGRGEQFF. The CDR3 coding sequence is TGTGCCAGCAGCTACGGGACTAGCGGGAGGGGTGAGCAGTTCTTC.

The chain has TRBV11-2 and TRBJ1-2, with 7 positions matching TRBD1. Germline CDR1 SGHAT, CDR2 FQNNGV. Losses at the gene ends were 5 bases for V and 1 base for J; bases not matched to a gene: 4. The CDR3 spans 14 residues. CDR3 sequence reads: CASSPGQNNYGYTF. In nucleotides, the CDR3 is TGTGCCAGCAGCCCGGGACAGAATAACTATGGCTACACCTTC.

The rearrangement uses TRBV28 and TRBJ2-1, with 8 bases matching TRBD2. With V trimmed by 7 bases and J by 7 bases, 6 bases remained unmatched. CDR3 size: 13 residues. Germline V gene sequence: CDR1 MDHEN, CDR2 SYDVKM. CDR3 residues: CASKLRGGNEQFF. CDR3 nucleotide sequence: TGTGCCAGCAAACTACGGGGGGGAAATGAGCAGTTCTTC.

The CDR3 reads CASSPGTRDYNEQFF. In DNA, the CDR3 is TGCGCCAGCAGCCCCGGGACTAGGGACTACAATGAGCAGTTCTTC. The chain carries TRBV4-3 and TRBJ2-1; TRBD2 matches at 8 bases. CDR1 is LGHNA, CDR2 YSLEER, per germline. V dropped 4 bases and J dropped 3; count of bases not matched to a gene: 5. This CDR3 has 15 amino acids.

J is TRBJ2-5 and V is TRBV18; D not resolved. V was shortened by 5 bases and J by 5 bases, with 12 bases between the two germline ends. Germline V gene lookup returns CDR1 KGHSH and CDR2 LQKENI. The CDR3 extends over 13 amino acids. The chain's CDR3 is CASSARGKETQYF. The DNA of the CDR3 is TGTGCCAGCTCAGCCCGTGGCAAGGAGACCCAGTACTTC.

The count of this clone is one. The chain employs TRBV21-1 and TRBJ2-7; TRBD2, the table's D call, lacks a check against the DNA. TRBV21-1 is marked as a pseudogene. The CDR3 runs 15 residues. The CDR3 is CASSNLRGGVYEQYF. The CDR3 DNA sequence: TGTGCCAGCAGCAATCTTCGGGGGGGTGTCTACGAGCAGTACTTC.

This clone has only one observation. The genes are TRBV4-3 and TRBJ2-3; D gene uncertain. Trimming pared 0 bases from V and 2 bases from J, leaving 15 bases between. This CDR3 contains 17 residues. Looked up from germline, CDR1 is LGHNA and CDR2 is YSLEER. The CDR3 DNA is TGCGCCAGCAGCCAAGACTGGCAGAACAAATTCACAGATACGCAGTATTTT. Translation gives CASSQDWQNKFTDTQYF.

The chain links TRBV7-2 to TRBJ1-2; tentatively, D is TRBD1 (5 bases). Germline CDR1 is SGHTA and CDR2 is FQGNSA. This CDR3 is built from 14 residues. V lost 0 bases to trimming and J lost 7 bases, with 12 bases between them. CDR3 coding DNA: TGTGCCAGCAGCTTAGCGCAAGGGGCGCCTGGCTACACCTTC. Its translation: CASSLAQGAPGYTF. The whole variable domain, filled in from reference TRBV7-2 and TRBJ1-2, reads GAGVSQSPSNKVTEKGKDVELRCDPISGHTALYWYRQSLGQGLEFLIYFQGNSAPDKSGLPSDRFSAERTGGSVSTLTIQRTQQEDSAVYLCASSLAQGAPGYTFGSGTRLTVV.

V is TRBV29-1 and J is TRBJ1-4; 10 bases match TRBD1. The CDR3 loop spans 18 amino acids. Germline CDR1 reads SQVTM; CDR2 reads ANQGSEA. The V gene end was trimmed by 5 bases and the J gene end by 6 bases; junction bases not matched to a gene: 18. CDR3 loop: CSVFTTRRDRGGYEKLFF. The CDR3 DNA follows: TGCAGCGTTTTCACTACCCGCCGGGACAGGGGTGGTTATGAAAAACTGTTTTTT.

The V call is TRBV2, the J call TRBJ1-2, with 11 nucleotides matching TRBD1. The germline CDR1 and CDR2 sequences are SNHLY and FYNNEI. The CDR3 runs to 16 residues. J lost 0 bases, V lost 6 bases, and 6 bases had no gene match. Here the CDR3 reads CASSDPGQGANYGYTF. DNA for the CDR3: TGTGCCAGCAGCGACCCGGGACAGGGGGCTAACTATGGCTACACCTTC.

In its sample, this clone was seen once. The J gene is TRBJ1-5, the V gene TRBV24-1, with TRBD1 as a possible D gene (5 bases). This CDR3 comprises 17 residues. Trimming removed 1 base at V and 9 bases at J, with 21 bases between. Looked up from germline, CDR1 is KGHDR and CDR2 is SFDVKD. Here the CDR3 reads CATSDFAAGRRKSPQHF. The CDR3 DNA reads TGTGCCACCAGTGATTTCGCGGCGGGACGGAGGAAGTCGCCCCAGCATTTT.

The rearrangement links TRBV9 to TRBJ2-3; D possibly corresponds to TRBD1 (7 bases). CDR1 SGDLS and CDR2 YYNGEE come from the germline V gene. Trimming removed 3 bases from V and 1 base from J, with 21 bases in between. The CDR3 spans 18 residues. The CDR3 region is CASSAPLGRGAGTDTQYF. The CDR3 region has the DNA TGTGCCAGCAGCGCCCCCCTGGGCAGGGGGGCGGGCACAGATACGCAGTATTTT.

The J gene is TRBJ1-5, the V gene TRBV5-1; D perhaps matches TRBD1 (5 bases). Deletions cut 4 bases from V and 0 bases from J, with 14 bases between. Germline lookup yields CDR1 SGHRS and CDR2 YFSETQ. The CDR3 has 16 amino acids. Here the CDR3 DNA reads TGCGCCAGCAGCCCCGGACACATCTATAGCAATCAGCCCCAGCATTTT. It translates to CASSPGHIYSNQPQHF.

The CDR3 DNA reads as TGTGCCAGCAGCCGAGGGGGCAGGCGGACATTAAACACGACCCTACCACCGCGTGGAAACACCATATATTTT. Protein sequence: CASSRGGRRTLNTTLPPRGNTIYF. V is TRBV6-2 or TRBV6-3 and J is TRBJ1-3; 7 positions agree with TRBD1. Germline CDR1 reads MNHEY; CDR2 reads SVGEGT. The CDR3 has 24 residues. After removal of 6 bases from V and 3 bases from J, the junction contained 35 bases not matched to a gene.

This clone was detected many times. V usage is TRBV28 and J usage is TRBJ1-5; D is unresolved. Germline V gives CDR1 MDHEN, CDR2 SYDVKM. CDR3 length: 13 amino acids. V was shortened by 7 bases and J by 7 bases, with 14 bases between the two germline ends. The CDR3 coding sequence is TGTGCCAGCACCGCACCGCTAGTCCAGCCCCAGCATTTT. Amino acids: CASTAPLVQPQHF.

This clone turned up a few times. V usage is TRBV7-2 and J usage is TRBJ2-2; D may be TRBD2 (6 bases). Trimming stripped 0 bases from V and 5 bases from J, with 13 bases between. The V gene's germline CDR1 is SGHTA and CDR2 FQGNSA. The CDR3 length is 16 residues. The CDR3 sequence is CASSLALGGVTGELFF. The CDR3 region has the DNA TGTGCCAGCAGCTTAGCGCTGGGGGGAGTGACCGGGGAGCTGTTTTTT. The full variable domain, completed using reference TRBV7-2 and TRBJ2-2, is GAGVSQSPSNKVTEKGKDVELRCDPISGHTALYWYRQSLGQGLEFLIYFQGNSAPDKSGLPSDRFSAERTGGSVSTLTIQRTQQEDSAVYLCASSLALGGVTGELFFGEGSRLTVL.

The gene calls are TRBV28 and TRBJ2-4; possibly TRBD2 for D (5 bases). This CDR3 region has 16 residues. Per the germline V gene, CDR1 is MDHEN and CDR2 is SYDVKM. V dropped 7 bases and J dropped 0 bases, with 16 bases sitting between them. This chain's CDR3 is CASNGPGVKAKNIQYF. CDR3 in DNA: TGTGCCAGCAACGGACCCGGGGTGAAAGCCAAAAACATTCAGTACTTC.

The chain has TRBV24-1 and TRBJ2-3; D might be TRBD2 (6 bases). CDR3 size: 16 residues. Trimming shortened V by 0 bases and J by 0 bases, and 9 bases separated the two germline ends. Per the germline V gene, CDR1 is KGHDR and CDR2 is SFDVKD. The CDR3: CATSDLRSGSTDTQYF. In DNA, the CDR3 is TGTGCCACCAGTGATTTGCGGAGCGGGAGCACAGATACGCAGTATTTT.

The chain carries TRBV18 and TRBJ1-4, with TRBD1 identical over 8 bases. Germline V gene sequence: CDR1 KGHSH, CDR2 LQKENI. J was trimmed by 4 bases and V by 6 bases; bases with no gene match: 4. CDR3 size: 14 residues. CDR3 loop: CASSQGQGNEKLFF. The CDR3 bases are TGTGCCAGCTCGCAAGGACAGGGTAATGAAAAACTGTTTTTT.

V and J are TRBV5-6 and TRBJ1-4, with D uncertain. The CDR3 runs to 13 residues. With 2 bases removed from V and 5 bases from J, the gap between germline ends came to 7 bases. Germline V gene data show CDR1 as SGHDT and CDR2 as YYEEEE. This CDR3 is CASSLTQNEKLFF. The DNA of the CDR3 is TGTGCCAGCAGCTTAACACAGAATGAAAAACTGTTTTTT.